This T cell receptor (beta chain) was sequenced during a study of monozygotic twins with inflammatory bowel disease. Each CDR3 protein gets one entry in TCRdb, which reprocessed the 5' RACE reads and gives no DNA. The sample has 300,000 to 450,000 distinct CDR3 sequences. Specimen: blood. The receptor comes from a human donor with ulcerative colitis or Crohn's disease, or a healthy co-twin of an affected twin (not recorded which).

This CDR3 is CATSDLAASTDTQYF. The gene calls are TRBV24-1 and TRBJ2-3. Looked up from germline, CDR1 is KGHDR and CDR2 is SFDVKD. The CDR3 is 15 residues long.